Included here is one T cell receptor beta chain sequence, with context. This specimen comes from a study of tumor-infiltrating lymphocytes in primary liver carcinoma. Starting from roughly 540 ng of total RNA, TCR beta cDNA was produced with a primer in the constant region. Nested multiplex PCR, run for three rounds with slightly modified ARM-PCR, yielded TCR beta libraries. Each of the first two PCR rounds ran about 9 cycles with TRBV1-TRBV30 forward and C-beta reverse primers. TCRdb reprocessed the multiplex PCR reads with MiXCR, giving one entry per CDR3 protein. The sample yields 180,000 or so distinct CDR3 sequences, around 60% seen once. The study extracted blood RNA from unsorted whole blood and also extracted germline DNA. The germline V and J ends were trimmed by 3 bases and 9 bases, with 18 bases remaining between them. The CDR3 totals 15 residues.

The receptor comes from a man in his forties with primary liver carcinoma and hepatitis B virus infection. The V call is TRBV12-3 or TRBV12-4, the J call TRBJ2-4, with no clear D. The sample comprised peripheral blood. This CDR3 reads CASSFSLAQYGIQYF. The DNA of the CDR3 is TGTGCCAGCAGTTTTAGCTTAGCTCAATATGGCATTCAGTACTTC.